The 17 T cell receptor beta chains presented below share a single source sample, sequenced in a study of blood T cells in healthy people across ages. Primed by a sample-barcoded 5' primer and a J-beta primer mix, a second PCR proceeded for roughly 7 to 11 cycles. TCRdb re-analysed the 5' RACE reads in MiXCR, keeping a single row per CDR3 protein. The table includes under 1,000,000 distinct CDR3 sequences, about 47% detected once. Material for sequencing was blood. All receptors derive from an elderly man in good health.

There are a few counts of this clonotype. The chain combines TRBV7-3 with TRBJ2-2; D gene ambiguous. Trimming removed 5 bases from V and 4 bases from J, with 8 bases in between. Looked up from germline, CDR1 is SGHTA and CDR2 is FQGTGA. This CDR3 region has 13 residues. The DNA of the CDR3 is TGTGCCAGCAGCCCCCGCGTCACCGGGGAGCTGTTTTTT. Protein: CASSPRVTGELFF.

This sequence joins TRBV7-8 and TRBJ2-4; no clear D. Germline V gene lookup returns CDR1 SGHVS and CDR2 FQNEAQ. V lost 7 bases, J lost 1 base, and 17 bases lay in between. The CDR3 has 16 amino acids. CDR3 amino acids: CASISGVWQAKNIQYF. As DNA, the CDR3 is TGTGCCAGCATCTCTGGGGTTTGGCAGGCCAAAAACATTCAGTACTTC.

This sequence joins TRBV20-1 and TRBJ2-5, with a possible D match to TRBD1 (5 bases). V lost 5 bases, J lost 5 bases, and 15 bases lay in between. Germline V gene lookup returns CDR1 DFQATT and CDR2 SNEGSKA (reference sequence). The CDR3 runs to 13 residues. The CDR3 is CSAPTGSRETQYF. The DNA of the CDR3 is TGCAGTGCTCCAACAGGATCGAGGGAGACCCAGTACTTC.

The rearrangement links TRBV7-6 to TRBJ1-3, with no clear D. Trimming removed 5 bases at V and 0 bases at J, with 11 bases between. The length of the CDR3 is 15 residues. CDR1 is SGHVS and CDR2 is FNYEAQ in the germline V gene. The CDR3 spells CASSMLRSSGNTIYF. In DNA, the CDR3 is TGTGCCAGCAGCATGCTGAGGAGCTCTGGAAACACCATATATTTT.

V gene TRBV30 combines with J gene TRBJ1-4; D gene uncertain. The CDR3 extends over 13 amino acids. The V end lost 0 bases, the J end lost 10 bases, and 12 bases lay between the germline ends. Germline lookup yields CDR1 GTSNPN and CDR2 SVGIG (reference sequence). CDR3 coding DNA: TGTGCCTGGAGTGTACGGTCAGGTGGAAAACTGTTTTTT. The encoded protein is CAWSVRSGGKLFF.

This clonotype showed up just once. The chain couples TRBV4-3 to TRBJ2-1; D possibly matches TRBD1 or TRBD2 (5 bases each). The germline V and J ends were trimmed by 0 bases and 1 base, with 10 bases remaining between them. The CDR3 sequence is 16 residues long. CDR1 and CDR2 (germline): LGHNA, YSLEER. The CDR3 loop is CASSQEGEGSYNEQFF. The DNA of the CDR3 is TGCGCCAGCAGCCAAGAGGGGGAAGGGTCCTACAATGAGCAGTTCTTC.

This clonotype was counted only a few times. The rearrangement links TRBV20-1 to TRBJ1-2; D is uncertain. CDR3 length equals 14 residues. Germline CDR1 reads DFQATT; CDR2 reads SNEGSKA (reference sequence). The CDR3 DNA is TGCAGCGCCGAACGATTACAGAGAATCTATGGCTACACCTTC. Translated: CSAERLQRIYGYTF.

In its sample, this clonotype was seen a few times. The V and J genes are TRBV29-1 and TRBJ2-3, with a weak D call TRBD2 (6 bases). V was clipped by 0 bases and J by 5 bases, with 9 bases between them. Germline V lookup: CDR1 SQVTM, CDR2 ANQGSEA. The length of the CDR3 is 13 residues. CDR3: CSVEDNGGDTQYF. CDR3 coding DNA: TGCAGCGTTGAAGACAACGGGGGAGATACGCAGTATTTT.

Of note for this clonotype: Since a much larger clone is just one base distant, this may be a read error. V and J are TRBV7-6 and TRBJ2-1; a possible D gene is TRBD2 (5 bases). The germline V gene has CDR1 SGHVS and CDR2 FNYEAQ. CDR3 length: 16 amino acids. The CDR3 DNA is TGTGCCAGCAGCACAGAAGGGTTTAGCTCCTACAATGAGCGGTACTTC. Amino acids: CASSTEGFSSYNERYF.

This clonotype was found many times. CDR3 protein: CASSQDSQGDTYEQYF. The CDR3 nucleotides read TGTGCCAGCAGCCAAGATTCACAGGGAGATACCTACGAGCAGTACTTC. This chain connects TRBV4-2 to TRBJ2-7, with D possibly TRBD1 on 6 matching bases. Germline V gene sequence: CDR1 LGHNA, CDR2 YNFKEQ. The CDR3 sequence is 16 residues long. Trimming took off 0 bases at V and 2 bases at J, with 14 bases between the two ends.

V gene TRBV9 combines with J gene TRBJ1-1; D gene uncertain. V was clipped by 2 bases and J by 4 bases, with 12 bases between them. Germline-derived CDR1 and CDR2 are SGDLS and YYNGEE. The CDR3 extends over 14 amino acids. In DNA form, the CDR3 reads TGTGCCAGCAGCGTGGGCAGGTTTACCACTGAAGCTTTCTTT. Encoded protein: CASSVGRFTTEAFF.

This rearrangement joins TRBV5-6 to TRBJ2-7; 10 bases match TRBD1. J gave up 6 bases and V 3 bases, and 9 bases lay outside the gene matches. Germline V gene lookup returns CDR1 SGHDT and CDR2 YYEEEE. This CDR3 has 15 amino acids. CDR3 in DNA: TGTGCCAGCAGCTCCGGGACAGGGGACTTATCCGAGCAGTACTTC. Translated: CASSSGTGDLSEQYF.

This clonotype has more than one count but fewer than ten. This chain joins TRBV7-2 and TRBJ1-2, with D perhaps TRBD1 (5 bases). Germline V gene data show CDR1 as SGHTA and CDR2 as FQGNSA. Between the trimmed V and J ends, which lost 4 bases and 6 bases, there was a span of 18 bases. The length of the CDR3 is 15 residues. CDR3: CASSSEQAAADGYTF. DNA for the CDR3: TGTGCCAGCAGCTCCGAACAGGCAGCCGCGGATGGCTACACCTTC.

The V and J genes are TRBV5-1 and TRBJ2-7; 10 bases are shared with TRBD2. V was clipped by 2 bases and J by 3 bases; unmatched bases: 8. Per the germline V gene, CDR1 is SGHRS and CDR2 is YFSETQ. This CDR3 has 16 amino acids. CDR3: CASSFGLGLAFYEQYF. The CDR3 coding sequence is TGCGCCAGCAGCTTCGGACTGGGACTAGCGTTCTACGAGCAGTACTTC.

This clonotype was recorded at least ten times. The chain links TRBV20-1 to TRBJ2-7; 14 bases align to TRBD2. J was trimmed by 4 bases and V by 3 bases; bases with no gene match: 5. Germline assignment: CDR1 DFQATT and CDR2 SNEGSKA (reference sequence). This CDR3 has 15 residues. The CDR3 here is CSARGTSGRMYEQYF. The CDR3 DNA follows: TGCAGTGCTAGGGGGACTAGCGGGAGAATGTACGAGCAGTACTTC.

This chain connects TRBV19 to TRBJ2-1; TRBD1 matches at 7 bases. This CDR3 is built from 14 residues. Trimming cost V 8 bases and J 1 base; bases outside gene matches: 5. Germline V gene data show CDR1 as LNHDA and CDR2 as SQIVND (reference sequence). CDR3 in DNA: TGTGCCAGTCAACAGGGGCCATCCTACAATGAGCAGTTCTTC. Translated, it gives CASQQGPSYNEQFF.

Only a few counts were recorded for this clonotype. This sequence joins TRBV7-8 and TRBJ2-1, with D uncertain. Germline V gene sequence: CDR1 SGHVS, CDR2 FQNEAQ. V was clipped by 6 bases and J by 0 bases, with 18 bases between them. CDR3 size: 17 residues. The CDR3 region has the DNA TGTGCCAGCAGACCGAAAGCGCGCCTCAGCTCCTACAATGAGCAGTTCTTC. Translated, it gives CASRPKARLSSYNEQFF.